The next 28 T cell receptor beta chains were all read from a single sample in a study of T cells after yellow fever vaccination. Each CDR3 protein gets one entry after TCRdb re-called the 5' RACE reads with MiXCR. The repertoire holds fewer than 450,000 distinct CDR3 sequences, with 8.1% as singletons. Sequenced here: PBMCs, sampled 45 days after the first yellow fever vaccination. The receptors stem from a man younger than 35 who received the YFV17D yellow fever vaccine.

This clonotype was seen more than once but under ten times. This rearrangement joins TRBV6-5 to TRBJ2-5, with D perhaps TRBD2 (5 bases). The germline CDR1 and CDR2 sequences are MNHEY and SVGAGI. Trimming took 2 bases from V and 7 from J, leaving 8 bases between them. The CDR3 covers 12 residues. CDR3 nucleotide sequence: TGTGCCAGCAGTTACCCAGAGGGGACCCAGTACTTC. This translates into CASSYPEGTQYF.

This clonotype was detected only a few times. The chain employs TRBV27 and TRBJ2-1, with unresolved D. In germline, CDR1 is MNHEY, CDR2 SMNVEV (reference sequence). The CDR3 runs 14 residues. Trimming took 6 bases from V and 3 from J, leaving 12 bases between them. The CDR3 reads CASRQGSGYNEQFF. The DNA of the CDR3 is TGTGCCAGCAGACAAGGGTCGGGCTACAATGAGCAGTTCTTC.

This chain connects TRBV5-1 to TRBJ1-1; the D gene is possibly TRBD1 (6 bases). CDR1 SGHRS and CDR2 YFSETQ come from the germline V gene. Trimming took off 3 bases at V and 6 bases at J, with 15 bases between the two ends. CDR3 length equals 14 residues. CDR3 in DNA: TGCGCCAGCAGCTGGTCAGGGGCACAAGCTGAAGCTTTCTTT. It codes for CASSWSGAQAEAFF.

This clonotype was observed a handful of times. The chain uses TRBV18 and TRBJ2-2; 12 bases map to TRBD2. V was pared by 6 bases and J by 5 bases, with 10 bases of the junction left unmatched. Germline values: CDR1 KGHSH, CDR2 LQKENI. This CDR3 region has 17 residues. The CDR3 DNA reads as TGTGCCAGCTCTTCGACTAGCGGGGGCCCGTGGACCGGGGAGCTGTTTTTT. Amino acid sequence: CASSSTSGGPWTGELFF.

CDR3 in amino acids: CASSLGQAESTDTQYF. The CDR3 DNA follows: TGTGCCAGCAGCTTGGGACAGGCGGAAAGCACAGATACGCAGTATTTT. The chain has TRBV5-5 and TRBJ2-3, with D possibly being TRBD1 (6 bases). V lost 0 bases and J 0 bases, leaving 11 bases between the germline ends. CDR3 length: 16 residues. The germline CDR1 and CDR2 sequences are SGHKS and YYEKEE (reference sequence).

The chain links TRBV5-1 to TRBJ2-1; no reliable D call. This CDR3 has 14 residues. The V end lost 4 bases, the J end lost 4 bases, and 12 bases lay between the germline ends. The germline V gene encodes CDR1 SGHRS and CDR2 YFSETQ. CDR3 in amino acids: CASSEGSIYNEQFF. The CDR3 nucleotides read TGCGCCAGCAGCGAAGGCAGCATTTACAATGAGCAGTTCTTC.

The rearrangement uses TRBV7-8 and TRBJ2-5; perhaps TRBD2 as D (6 bases). This CDR3 spans 13 amino acids. Looked up from germline, CDR1 is SGHVS and CDR2 is FQNEAQ. Between the trimmed V and J ends, which lost 7 bases and 12 bases, there was a span of 21 bases. The CDR3 loop reads CASTQETGLREYF. The CDR3 nucleotides read TGTGCCAGCACCCAGGAAACGGGACTCAGGGAGTACTTC.

This clonotype was detected once. The CDR3 region is CASSLQDAGEAFF. CDR3 coding DNA: TGTGCCAGCAGCCTTCAGGACGCGGGTGAAGCTTTCTTT. V usage is TRBV3-1 and J usage is TRBJ1-1; unclear D gene. Trimming removed 4 bases at V and 7 bases at J, with 13 bases between. The CDR3 is 13 amino acids. From germline, CDR1 is LGHDT and CDR2 YNNKEL (reference sequence).

The V gene is TRBV12-3 or TRBV12-4, the J gene TRBJ2-3; a weak D match, TRBD1 (6 bases). This CDR3 is 14 amino acids long. V lost 5 bases to trimming and J lost 7 bases, with 16 bases between them. As DNA, the CDR3 is TGTGCCAGCAGTATCCCACAGGGATTTAATACGCAGTATTTT. It yields the protein CASSIPQGFNTQYF.

There are many counts of this clonotype. J is TRBJ2-5 and V is TRBV7-9; 8 bases map to TRBD2. The ends lost 5 bases at V and 3 bases at J; junction bases unmatched: 8. The CDR3 totals 15 residues. Germline values: CDR1 SEHNR, CDR2 FQNEAQ (reference sequence). In nucleotides, the CDR3 is TGTGCCAGCAGCCCAACGGGGGGGGCTAAAGAGACCCAGTACTTC. Its translation is CASSPTGGAKETQYF.

This clonotype appeared many times. The CDR3 sequence: CSVKTSGGADLGFF. DNA for the CDR3: TGCAGCGTTAAGACTAGCGGGGGGGCGGACTTGGGGTTCTTC. This chain connects TRBV29-1 to TRBJ2-1; 14 nucleotides line up with TRBD2. Looked up from germline, CDR1 is SQVTM and CDR2 is ANQGSEA. The CDR3 length is 14 residues. V was clipped by 5 bases and J by 15 bases; unmatched bases: 12.

This clonotype has a handful of counts. The chain is built from TRBV20-1 and TRBJ1-6; 8 nucleotides agree with TRBD1. CDR1 and CDR2 (germline): DFQATT, SNEGSKA (reference sequence). V lost 0 bases and J lost 10; bases outside the gene matches: 14. CDR3 length: 17 amino acids. The CDR3 here is CSARDLQRTGHYSPLHF. The DNA of the CDR3 is TGCAGTGCTAGAGATTTGCAACGGACAGGGCATTACTCACCCCTCCACTTT.

The chain carries TRBV18 and TRBJ1-1; D gene unclear. Germline V gene sequence: CDR1 KGHSH, CDR2 LQKENI. The CDR3 covers 14 residues. The V end lost 1 base, the J end lost 4 bases, and 10 bases lay between the germline ends. The CDR3 loop is CASSPLTVITEAFF. The CDR3 DNA reads as TGTGCCAGCTCACCACTCACCGTGATCACTGAAGCTTTCTTT. The full variable domain, with the rest looked up from reference TRBV18 and TRBJ1-1, is NAGVMQNPRHLVRRRGQEARLRCSPMKGHSHVYWYRQLPEEGLKFMVYLQKENIIDESGMPKERFSAEFPKEGPSILRIQQVVRGDSAAYFCASSPLTVITEAFFGQGTRLTVV.

The chain joins TRBV5-1 to TRBJ1-1; TRBD1 matches at 7 bases. J was trimmed by 3 bases and V by 0 bases; bases with no gene match: 2. From germline, CDR1 is SGHRS and CDR2 YFSETQ. This CDR3 comprises 14 residues. In DNA, the CDR3 is TGCGCCAGCAGCTTGGAGGGGGCACACACTGAAGCTTTCTTT. Translation: CASSLEGAHTEAFF.

J is TRBJ2-2 and V is TRBV5-1; D gene ambiguous. CDR3 size: 13 residues. Per the germline V gene, CDR1 is SGHRS and CDR2 is YFSETQ. V shed 0 bases and J shed 8 bases, with 8 bases lying between them. In nucleotides, the CDR3 is TGCGCCAGCAGCTTGGAGATTAGGGGGGAGCTGTTTTTT. Translating gives CASSLEIRGELFF.

V gene TRBV12-3 or TRBV12-4 combines with J gene TRBJ1-1; 9 nucleotides agree with TRBD1. CDR3 length equals 17 residues. Trimming cost V 6 bases and J 4 bases; bases outside gene matches: 15. The CDR3 region is CASRPRDREPLGTEAFF. CDR3 bases: TGTGCCAGCAGGCCCCGGGACAGGGAGCCTTTGGGCACTGAAGCTTTCTTT.

This clonotype was detected only a few times. The DNA for the CDR3 is TGTGCCAGCAGTCGGCGGAGAGGGGGATCCTACGAGCAGTACGTC. Translation gives CASSRRRGGSYEQYV. This chain links TRBV27 with TRBJ2-7, with D perhaps matching TRBD1 (6 bases). The CDR3 runs 15 residues. Germline-derived CDR1 and CDR2 are MNHEY and SMNVEV (reference sequence). V shed 5 bases and J shed 1 base, with 15 bases lying between them.

This clonotype was picked up a small number of times. The chain carries TRBV4-1 and TRBJ2-7; possible D gene TRBD2, 6 bases. Trimming left V 1 base short and J 0 bases short, with 10 bases between. This CDR3 contains 15 residues. Germline V gene lookup returns CDR1 MGHRA and CDR2 YSYEKL. The CDR3 loop reads CASSQGREVSYEQYF. CDR3 bases: TGCGCCAGCAGCCAAGGGAGGGAGGTCTCCTACGAGCAGTACTTC.

This clonotype was picked up many times. V is TRBV7-9 and J is TRBJ2-1; D is perhaps TRBD1 (6 bases). There are 15 residues in the CDR3. The germline CDR1 and CDR2 sequences are SEHNR and FQNEAQ (reference sequence). Trimming took 4 bases from V and 4 from J, leaving 14 bases between them. The CDR3 loop reads CASSSQTGQYNEQFF. In nucleotides, the CDR3 is TGTGCCAGCAGCTCCCAAACCGGACAGTACAATGAGCAGTTCTTC. Based on the CDR3 plus reference TRBV7-9 and TRBJ2-1, the full variable domain is DTGVSQNPRHKITKRGQNVTFRCDPISEHNRLYWYRQTLGQGPEFLTYFQNEAQLEKSRLLSDRFSAERPKGSFSTLEIQRTEQGDSAMYLCASSSQTGQYNEQFFGPGTRLTVL.

This clonotype was seen a handful of times. This chain connects TRBV27 to TRBJ1-2, with 9 positions matching TRBD1. V shed 3 bases and J 2 bases; nucleotides not matched to a gene: 4. The CDR3 covers 15 residues. Germline values: CDR1 MNHEY, CDR2 SMNVEV (reference sequence). The CDR3, as DNA: TGTGCCAGCAGTTTCGGGGGACAGGGAAACTATGGCTACACCTTC. This gives the protein CASSFGGQGNYGYTF.

This clonotype has a handful of counts. The V call is TRBV7-6, the J call TRBJ2-7, with 10 positions matching TRBD1. There are 16 residues in the CDR3. Per germline, CDR1 SGHVS and CDR2 FNYEAQ. V lost 5 bases, J lost 4 bases, and 11 bases stayed unmatched. CDR3 in amino acids: CASSHSRDRGNYEQYF. The CDR3 DNA is TGTGCCAGCAGCCATTCCCGGGACAGGGGCAATTACGAGCAGTACTTC.

The table lists this clonotype with a few counts. This rearrangement joins TRBV6-2 or TRBV6-3 to TRBJ2-1, with 13 bases lining up with TRBD2. The germline CDR1 and CDR2 sequences are MNHEY and SVGEGT. The CDR3 is 15 amino acids. V shed 6 bases and J 5 bases; nucleotides not matched to a gene: 4. This CDR3 reads CASRPLAGGHNEQFF. CDR3 DNA: TGTGCCAGCAGACCACTAGCGGGGGGGCACAATGAGCAGTTCTTC.

The V and J genes are TRBV29-1 and TRBJ1-2; D possibly corresponds to TRBD1 (5 bases). This CDR3 spans 14 amino acids. Trimming left V 7 bases short and J 6 bases short, with 21 bases between. Germline V gene data show CDR1 as SQVTM and CDR2 as ANQGSEA. The CDR3 loop is CSAKPPRQGDGYTF. In DNA form, the CDR3 reads TGCAGCGCGAAACCCCCCCGGCAGGGAGATGGCTACACCTTC. Full variable domain (rest looked up from reference TRBV29-1 and TRBJ1-2): SAVISQKPSRDICQRGTSLTIQCQVDSQVTMMFWYRQQPGQSLTLIATANQGSEATYESGFVIDKFPISRPNLTFSTLTVSNMSPEDSSIYLCSAKPPRQGDGYTFGSGTRLTVV.

The sample holds many counts of this clonotype. J is TRBJ2-6 and V is TRBV5-4; D gene uncertain. The CDR3 loop spans 14 amino acids. Germline V CDR1 and CDR2: SGHNT, YYREEE (reference sequence). The V end was cut by 2 bases, the J end by 2 bases, with 5 bases between. The CDR3 sequence is CASSFGPGANVLTF. DNA of the CDR3: TGTGCCAGCAGCTTCGGGCCTGGGGCCAACGTCCTGACTTTC.

This clonotype was recorded only once. The genes are TRBV10-1 and TRBJ2-7, with D maybe TRBD2 (5 bases). CDR1 WNHNN and CDR2 SYGVQD come from the germline V gene (reference sequence). Trimming took 2 bases from V and 7 from J, leaving 15 bases between them. The CDR3 has 14 amino acids. CDR3 DNA sequence: TGCGCCAGCAGTGAGGGAGGCAGGACCCGGGAGCAGTACTTC. This translates into CASSEGGRTREQYF.

The chain uses TRBV7-8 and TRBJ2-2, with unresolved D. Trimming cost V 1 base and J 1 base, with 13 bases left between them. Germline V CDR1 and CDR2: SGHVS, FQNEAQ. The CDR3 is 17 residues long. The CDR3 sequence: CASSLDLGPLNTGELFF. The CDR3 DNA sequence: TGTGCCAGCAGCTTAGATCTTGGACCCTTGAACACCGGGGAGCTGTTTTTT.

The chain recombines TRBV12-3 or TRBV12-4 with TRBJ1-6, with no clear D. The CDR3 spans 13 residues. Trimming shortened V by 2 bases and J by 9 bases, and 8 bases separated the two germline ends. CDR3 sequence: CASSLWQFSPLHF. The DNA of the CDR3 is TGTGCCAGCAGTTTATGGCAGTTTTCACCCCTCCACTTT.

The chain uses TRBV3-1 and TRBJ1-1, with D uncertain. The CDR3 sequence is 14 residues long. CDR1 LGHDT and CDR2 YNNKEL come from the germline V gene (reference sequence). The V and J ends lost 8 bases and 6 bases respectively, with 19 bases between them. CDR3 DNA sequence: TGTGCCAGCTCCCCTCGGACCGATGGAGCTGAAGCTTTCTTT. This sequence encodes CASSPRTDGAEAFF.